Each of the 27 T cell receptor beta chains below was sequenced from the same sample in a study of T cell changes during pregnancy in multiple sclerosis. Repertoires were generated with immunoSEQ multiplex PCR, while TCRdb's copy carries only in-frame clones and drops some. The profile shows almost 50,000 clones, about 91% of them singletons. This material consisted of CD4+ T cells from peripheral blood mononuclear cells, taken in the second trimester of pregnancy. These receptors all stem from a female donor in good health, enrolled as a control in a pregnancy study.

The rearrangement joins TRBV6-5 to TRBJ2-3, with TRBD1 matching over 8 bases. The CDR3 has 15 amino acids. Germline-derived CDR1 and CDR2 are MNHEY and SVGAGI. Germline trimming cut 4 bases from V and 1 base from J; bases unmatched to any gene: 4. CDR3 bases: TGTGCCAGCAGTTCCGGACAGGGCCGCACAGATACGCAGTATTTT. Translation: CASSSGQGRTDTQYF.

The chain is built from TRBV7-2 and TRBJ2-5, with TRBD2 matching 9 bases. Germline CDR1 SGHTA, CDR2 FQGNSA. The V segment lost 1 base and the J segment 3 bases; nucleotides outside the gene matches: 9. The CDR3 extends over 17 amino acids. DNA for the CDR3: TGTGCCAGCAGCTTAGTAGGCGGGGCGGGGGGGAAAGAGACCCAGTACTTC. Residues: CASSLVGGAGGKETQYF.

The chain employs TRBV7-9 and TRBJ1-3; 8 nucleotides match TRBD1. The V gene's germline CDR1 is SEHNR and CDR2 FQNEAQ (reference sequence). The CDR3 is 15 amino acids. The V segment lost 7 bases and the J segment 2 bases; nucleotides outside the gene matches: 7. The CDR3 DNA follows: TGTGCCAGCATCCCCATGACAGGGGCTGGAAACACCATATATTTT. This translates into CASIPMTGAGNTIYF.

The CDR3 reads CASSLVVSGVWTEAFF. The CDR3, as DNA: TGTGCCAGCAGTCTGGTGGTGTCGGGTGTTTGGACTGAAGCTTTCTTT. This sequence joins TRBV4-2 and TRBJ1-1; D call uncertain. CDR3 size: 16 residues. CDR1 and CDR2 from the germline V gene are LGHNA and YNFKEQ. Trimming removed 6 bases at V and 5 bases at J, with 22 bases between.

The chain carries TRBV29-1 and TRBJ2-3; D remains unclear. The ends were cut back, 0 bases at V and 0 bases at J, with 13 bases in the middle. This CDR3 contains 16 residues. Germline assignment: CDR1 SQVTM and CDR2 ANQGSEA. As DNA, the CDR3 is TGCAGCGTTGAAGACAGGCGCGTAACTAGCACAGATACGCAGTATTTT. This sequence encodes CSVEDRRVTSTDTQYF.

This clone was counted a single time. The chain carries TRBV4-3 and TRBJ2-3, with 8 bases fitting TRBD1. The V gene end was trimmed by 4 bases and the J gene end by 3 bases; junction bases not matched to a gene: 9. CDR1 is LGHNA, CDR2 YSLEER, per germline. This CDR3 region has 16 residues. This CDR3 is CASSRRRQGNTDTQYF. In DNA form, the CDR3 reads TGCGCCAGCAGCCGCCGCAGACAGGGGAATACAGATACGCAGTATTTT.

The rearrangement joins TRBV2 to TRBJ1-2; no definite D call. The CDR3 runs 14 residues. Germline values: CDR1 SNHLY, CDR2 FYNNEI. Trimming removed 4 bases at V and 4 bases at J, with 13 bases between. The CDR3 nucleotides read TGTGCCAGCAGTGTTCGGGAGGGAGCCTATGGCTACACCTTC. It yields the protein CASSVREGAYGYTF.

Concerning this clone: The sample has other DNA sequences that encode this CDR3 too. The V gene is TRBV30, the J gene TRBJ1-1, with 9 bases that match TRBD1. The CDR3 loop spans 13 amino acids. V trimming: 0 bases; J trimming: 5 bases; junction bases outside the gene matches: 1. Germline V gene sequence: CDR1 GTSNPN, CDR2 SVGIG (reference sequence). CDR3 in DNA: TGTGCCTGGAGTGTGACAGGGGGAACTGAAGCTTTCTTT. Translating it yields CAWSVTGGTEAFF. The full variable domain, rest sourced from reference TRBV30 and TRBJ1-1, is SQTIHQWPATLVQPVGSPLSLECTVEGTSNPNLYWYRQAAGRGLQLLFYSVGIGQISSEVPQNLSASRPQDRQFILSSKKLLLSDSGFYLCAWSVTGGTEAFFGQGTRLTVV.

This clone was detected once. The rearrangement links TRBV9 to TRBJ1-6; D is possibly TRBD1 (5 bases). This CDR3 has 15 amino acids. From germline, CDR1 is SGDLS and CDR2 YYNGEE. V shed 10 bases and J shed 3 bases, with 17 bases lying between them. CDR3 sequence reads: CAVERTPFYNSPLHF. Written as DNA, the CDR3 is TGTGCCGTAGAACGGACACCATTCTATAATTCACCCCTCCACTTT.

The chain uses TRBV6-6 and TRBJ1-1, with D possibly TRBD1 on 6 matching bases. Germline V gene lookup returns CDR1 MNHNY and CDR2 SVGAGI (reference sequence). Trimming stripped 5 bases from V and 3 bases from J, with 16 bases between. The CDR3 contains 15 residues. The CDR3, as DNA: TGTGCCAGCAGTGTACTAGGGGGGGGAGACACTGAAGCTTTCTTT. Translation: CASSVLGGGDTEAFF.

The chain recombines TRBV7-2 with TRBJ1-1; no clear D gene. The length of the CDR3 is 14 residues. V lost 5 bases and J lost 1, with 11 bases in between. Germline loops: CDR1 SGHTA, CDR2 FQGNSA. CDR3 DNA sequence: TGTGCCAGCAGCCCCATCGGTGGGAACACTGAAGCTTTCTTT. This codes for CASSPIGGNTEAFF.

This chain joins TRBV2 and TRBJ1-6; 8 positions agree with TRBD1. The V and J ends lost 7 bases and 7 bases, in that order; junction bases with no gene match: 6. The CDR3 length is 14 residues. The germline V gene has CDR1 SNHLY and CDR2 FYNNEI. In DNA, the CDR3 is TGTGCCAGCAATAACAACAGGGGGAATTCACCCCTCCACTTT. This codes for CASNNNRGNSPLHF.

The V gene is TRBV7-6, the J gene TRBJ2-5; TRBD1 matches at 11 bases. Looked up from germline, CDR1 is SGHVS and CDR2 is FNYEAQ. CDR3 length equals 15 residues. V dropped 5 bases and J dropped 0; count of bases not matched to a gene: 2. The CDR3 loop reads CASSVGQGDQETQYF. CDR3 DNA: TGTGCCAGCAGCGTGGGACAGGGGGACCAAGAGACCCAGTACTTC.

The rearrangement joins TRBV18 to TRBJ2-5; D call uncertain. CDR3 length: 13 amino acids. V shed 2 bases and J shed 3 bases, with 7 bases lying between them. Germline values: CDR1 KGHSH, CDR2 LQKENI. The CDR3 DNA reads TGTGCCAGCTCACCAAAATCTGAAGAGACCCAGTACTTC. It yields the protein CASSPKSEETQYF.

The CDR3 protein is CASSFPGTEEKLFF. CDR3 coding DNA: TGCGCCAGCAGCTTTCCCGGGACAGAAGAAAAACTGTTTTTT. The V call is TRBV5-1, the J call TRBJ1-4; 7 bases are a match to TRBD1. The CDR3 contains 14 residues. The junction had 6 bases not matched to a gene; V was cut back by 2 bases and J by 8 bases. Per the germline V gene, CDR1 is SGHRS and CDR2 is YFSETQ.

V is TRBV30 and J is TRBJ2-3; 8 bases are shared with TRBD2. This CDR3 region has 17 residues. With 4 bases clipped from V and 2 bases from J, the junction kept 14 bases outside the gene matches. Germline V gene lookup returns CDR1 GTSNPN and CDR2 SVGIG (reference sequence). CDR3 sequence reads: CAWMPAGGWGSTDTQYF. Here the CDR3 DNA reads TGTGCCTGGATGCCCGCGGGGGGCTGGGGATCCACAGATACGCAGTATTTT.

The chain combines TRBV5-4 with TRBJ1-2; TRBD1 matches at 10 bases. The V segment lost 4 bases and the J segment 5 bases; nucleotides outside the gene matches: 8. The CDR3 spans 15 residues. Germline values: CDR1 SGHNT, CDR2 YYREEE (reference sequence). The CDR3 nucleotides read TGTGCCAGCAGCCCGGGACAGGGGAAGGGATATGGCTACACCTTC. This sequence encodes CASSPGQGKGYGYTF.

V is TRBV6-5 and J is TRBJ1-3, with D hard to call. Germline V lookup: CDR1 MNHEY, CDR2 SVGAGI. Between the trimmed V and J ends, which lost 0 bases and 3 bases, there was a span of 12 bases. CDR3 length: 16 residues. The CDR3 here is CASSYSGQYNGNTIYF. The CDR3, as DNA: TGTGCCAGCAGTTACTCTGGGCAGTACAATGGAAACACCATATATTTT.

The V and J genes are TRBV27 and TRBJ2-1; 12 positions match TRBD2. CDR1 and CDR2 from the germline V gene are MNHEY and SMNVEV (reference sequence). This CDR3 spans 19 amino acids. Trimming cost V 4 bases and J 0 bases; bases outside gene matches: 10. CDR3 sequence reads: CASSSRLAGAIGSYNEQFF. The CDR3 DNA follows: TGTGCCAGCAGTTCGCGACTAGCGGGGGCCATCGGCTCCTACAATGAGCAGTTCTTC.

The chain uses TRBV6-6 and TRBJ2-3; maybe TRBD2 (6 bases). There are 15 residues in the CDR3. Germline assignment: CDR1 MNHNY and CDR2 SVGAGI (reference sequence). The V and J ends lost 5 bases and 4 bases respectively, with 16 bases between them. This chain's CDR3 is CASSPDGGFADTQYF. Here the CDR3 DNA reads TGTGCCAGCAGTCCCGATGGGGGGTTCGCAGATACGCAGTATTTT.

The chain combines TRBV7-8 with TRBJ2-3; 9 bases fit TRBD2. V shed 5 bases, J shed 6 bases, and the junction held 12 bases outside the gene matches. The CDR3 is 16 residues long. Per germline, CDR1 SGHVS and CDR2 FQNEAQ. The CDR3 DNA reads TGTGCCAGCAGCGTAAGCGGGACTAGCCTCACTGATACGCAGTATTTT. Residues: CASSVSGTSLTDTQYF.

The genes are TRBV6-5 and TRBJ1-3; the match to TRBD1 covers 7 bases. The CDR3 extends over 15 amino acids. Germline CDR1 and CDR2: MNHEY and SVGAGI. V lost 6 bases and J lost 0; bases outside the gene matches: 5. The CDR3 DNA is TGTGCCAGCAGGGACAGGACCAGCTCTGGAAACACCATATATTTT. As protein: CASRDRTSSGNTIYF.

This chain connects TRBV4-1 to TRBJ1-4; 9 bases align to TRBD1. V lost 1 base and J lost 8; bases outside the gene matches: 5. The CDR3 consists of 15 residues. Germline V gives CDR1 MGHRA, CDR2 YSYEKL. The chain's CDR3 is CASSQAGTGWEKLFF. CDR3 bases: TGCGCCAGCAGCCAAGCCGGGACAGGGTGGGAAAAACTGTTTTTT.

The chain is built from TRBV5-4 and TRBJ1-2; D unresolved. V was trimmed by 0 bases and J by 4 bases, leaving 7 bases between them. Per germline, CDR1 SGHNT and CDR2 YYREEE (reference sequence). This CDR3 has 13 residues. CDR3 in amino acids: CASSLDGLYGYTF. The DNA of the CDR3 is TGTGCCAGCAGCTTGGATGGACTCTATGGCTACACCTTC.

The V call is TRBV19, the J call TRBJ1-2; 7 bases agree with TRBD1. Germline V CDR1 and CDR2: LNHDA, SQIVND (reference sequence). V gave up 5 bases and J gave up 1 base; unmatched junction bases: 4. The length of the CDR3 is 14 residues. The CDR3 region has the DNA TGTGCCAGTAGTCCACAGGGGCTTAACTATGGCTACACCTTC. Residues: CASSPQGLNYGYTF.

The genes are TRBV6-6 and TRBJ1-1; D is unclear. The length of the CDR3 is 14 residues. Germline V lookup: CDR1 MNHNY, CDR2 SVGAGI (reference sequence). V was shortened by 10 bases and J by 4 bases, with 19 bases between the two germline ends. The CDR3, as DNA: TGTGCCACCTCCGCGGGGTCGGGGTCCACTGAAGCTTTCTTT. The encoded protein is CATSAGSGSTEAFF.

V and J are TRBV11-3 and TRBJ2-1; TRBD1 aligns across 8 bases. Germline V gene sequence: CDR1 SGHNT, CDR2 YENEEA. The length of the CDR3 is 14 residues. V was clipped by 4 bases and J by 6 bases; unmatched bases: 5. The CDR3 spells CASSSRDRGNEQFF. For the CDR3, the DNA is TGTGCCAGCAGCTCACGAGACAGGGGCAATGAGCAGTTCTTC. The entire variable domain, with the rest obtained from reference TRBV11-3 and TRBJ2-1, is as follows: EAGVVQSPRYKIIEKKQPVAFWCNPISGHNTLYWYLQNLGQGPELLIRYENEEAVDDSQLPKDRFSAERLKGVDSTLKIQPAELGDSAVYLCASSSRDRGNEQFFGPGTRLTVL.